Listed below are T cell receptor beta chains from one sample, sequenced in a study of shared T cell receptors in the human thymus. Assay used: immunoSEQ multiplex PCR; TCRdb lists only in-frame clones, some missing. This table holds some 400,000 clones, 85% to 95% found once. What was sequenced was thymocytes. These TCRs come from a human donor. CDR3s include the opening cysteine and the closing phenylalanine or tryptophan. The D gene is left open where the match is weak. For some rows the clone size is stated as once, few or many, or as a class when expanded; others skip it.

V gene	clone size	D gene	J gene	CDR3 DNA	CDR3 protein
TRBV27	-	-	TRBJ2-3	TGTGCCAGCAGTCCCACAGGGAACTCAGATACGCAGTATTTT	CASSPTGNSDTQYF
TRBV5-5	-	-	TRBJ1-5	TGTGCCAGCAGCTCCGAGTACAAGCAGGGGTGTCGCAATCAGCCCCAGCATTTT	CASSSEYKQGCRNQPQHF
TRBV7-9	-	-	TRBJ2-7	TGTGCCAGCAGCTCCTCCGGCGGGGGCCTCGGGGACGAGCAGTACTTC	CASSSSGGGLGDEQYF
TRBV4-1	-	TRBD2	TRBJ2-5	TGCGCCAGCAGCCAAGATTCGGCTAGCGGGAGTCCAGAGACCCAGTACTTC	CASSQDSASGSPETQYF
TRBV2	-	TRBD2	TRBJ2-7	TGTGCCAGCACTCGGTTAGCGGGACCCTACGAGCAGTACTTC	CASTRLAGPYEQYF
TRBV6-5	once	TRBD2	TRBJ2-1	TGTGCCAGCAGTTACTCAGCGGGAGGGCTTTACAATGAGCAGTTCTTC	CASSYSAGGLYNEQFF
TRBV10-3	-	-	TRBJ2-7	TGTGCCATCAGTGTAGGTAGCTCCTACGAGCAGTACTTC	CAISVGSSYEQYF
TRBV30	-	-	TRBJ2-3	TGTGCCTGGATCATACCGGGAGGGCGGGACAGCCCGAAACTTTCTAGCACAGATACGCAGTATTTT	CAWIIPGGRDSPKLSSTDTQYF
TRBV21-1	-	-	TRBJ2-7	TGTGCCAGCAGCACCATTACTAGCATGAGCTCCTACGAGCAGTACTTC	CASSTITSMSSYEQYF
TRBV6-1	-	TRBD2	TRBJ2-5	TGTGCCAGTCAGACTAGCGCTCAAGAGACCCAGTACTTC	CASQTSAQETQYF